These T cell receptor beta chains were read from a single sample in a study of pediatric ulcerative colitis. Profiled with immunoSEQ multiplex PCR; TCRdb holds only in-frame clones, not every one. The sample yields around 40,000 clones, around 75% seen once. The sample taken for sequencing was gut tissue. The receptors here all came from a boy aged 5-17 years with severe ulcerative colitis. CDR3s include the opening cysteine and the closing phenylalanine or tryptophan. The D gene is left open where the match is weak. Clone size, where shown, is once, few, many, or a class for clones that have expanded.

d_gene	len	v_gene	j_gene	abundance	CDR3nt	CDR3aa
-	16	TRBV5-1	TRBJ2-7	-	TGCGCCAGCAGCTTGGTGGCAGTCCAGAGCTCCTACGAGCAGTACTTC	CASSLVAVQSSYEQYF
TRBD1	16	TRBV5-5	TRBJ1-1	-	TGTGCCAGCAGCTTGGAACGACAGGGGAGACGCCCTGAAGCTTTCTTT	CASSLERQGRRPEAFF
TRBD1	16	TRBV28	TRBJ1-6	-	TGTGCCAGCAGCCGACAGGGGAGCTCCTATAATTCACCCCTCCACTTT	CASSRQGSSYNSPLHF
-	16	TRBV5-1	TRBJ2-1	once	TGCGCCAGCAGCTTGGGTTCCTTACACTCCTACAATGAGCAGTTCTTC	CASSLGSLHSYNEQFF
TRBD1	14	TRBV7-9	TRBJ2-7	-	TGTGCCAGCAGCTCCGGGACAGGGAACTACGAGCAGTACTTC	CASSSGTGNYEQYF
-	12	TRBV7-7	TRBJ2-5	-	TGTGCTAGCAGCCGGGACGGAGAGACCCAGTACTTC	CASSRDGETQYF
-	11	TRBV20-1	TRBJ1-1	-	TGCAGTTCGGACCAGAACACTGAAGCTTTCTTT	CSSDQNTEAFF
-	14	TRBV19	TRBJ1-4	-	TGTGCCAGTAGTAATTCCGGGGCTAGCGAAAAACTGTTTTTT	CASSNSGASEKLFF
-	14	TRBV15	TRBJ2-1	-	TGTGCCACCAGCAGAGATAGACTAGTGGATGAGCAGTTCTTC	CATSRDRLVDEQFF
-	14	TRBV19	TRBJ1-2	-	TGTGCCAGTAGTCAACCGCAGGGGAACTATGGCTACACCTTC	CASSQPQGNYGYTF
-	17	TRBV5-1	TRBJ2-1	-	TGCGCCAGCAGTAGTACCAGGGGCACCAGCTCCTACAATGAGCAGTTCTTC	CASSSTRGTSSYNEQFF
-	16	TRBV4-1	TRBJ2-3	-	TGCGCCAGCAGCCAAGATCCGGGACTCCGCACAGATACGCAGTATTTT	CASSQDPGLRTDTQYF
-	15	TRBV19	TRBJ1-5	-	TGTGCCAGTAGTTCCTCGGGGAGAGTGGGACAGCCCCAGCATTTT	CASSSSGRVGQPQHF
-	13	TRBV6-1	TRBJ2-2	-	TGTGCCAGCAGTGGAACCAACACCGGGGAGCTGTTTTTT	CASSGTNTGELFF
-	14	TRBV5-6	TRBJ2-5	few	TGTGCCAGCAGCTGGGCAACGTCGCAAGAGACCCAGTACTTC	CASSWATSQETQYF
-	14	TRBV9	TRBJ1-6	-	TGTGCCAGCAGCTTACAGGATGATAATTCACCCCTCCACTTT	CASSLQDDNSPLHF
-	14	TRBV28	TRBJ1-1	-	TGTGCCAGCACTATACGGGCGGCTAACACTGAAGCTTTCTTT	CASTIRAANTEAFF
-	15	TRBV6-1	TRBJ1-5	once	TGTGCCAGCAGTGAAATGGGACAAAGCAATCAGCCCCAGCATTTT	CASSEMGQSNQPQHF
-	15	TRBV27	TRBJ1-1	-	TGTGCCAGCGCGACATGGACGGTTAGGAACACTGAAGCTTTCTTT	CASATWTVRNTEAFF
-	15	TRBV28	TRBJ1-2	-	TGTGCCAGCAGTTTATCACCGAGGGCCAACTATGGCTACACCTTC	CASSLSPRANYGYTF
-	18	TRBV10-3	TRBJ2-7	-	TGTGCCATCAGTGTAGGATTAGGTGGGGGGGCCGTATCCTACGAGCAGTACTTC	CAISVGLGGGAVSYEQYF
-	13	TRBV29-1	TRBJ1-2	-	TGCAGCGTTTGGACAGAAAGTAACTATGGCTACACCTTC	CSVWTESNYGYTF
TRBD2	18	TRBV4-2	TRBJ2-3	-	TGTGCCAGCAGCCAGCCGGGACTAGCGGGGGGGTATACAGATACGCAGTATTTT	CASSQPGLAGGYTDTQYF
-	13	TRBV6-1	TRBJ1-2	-	TGTGCCAGCAGTGAAGTTGGCCCCCGTGGCTACACCTTC	CASSEVGPRGYTF
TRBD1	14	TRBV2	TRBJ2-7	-	TGTGCCAGCAGTACTCGGACAGGGGGTGTCGAGCAGTACTTC	CASSTRTGGVEQYF
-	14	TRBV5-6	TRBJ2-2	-	TGTGCCAGCAGCCCGGGACCGACCACCGGGGAGCTGTTTTTT	CASSPGPTTGELFF
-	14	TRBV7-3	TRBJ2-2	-	TGTGCCAGCAGCCCTCACGGGTGGCTCGGGGAGCTGTTTTTT	CASSPHGWLGELFF
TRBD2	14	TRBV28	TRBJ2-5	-	TGTGCCAGCTTTAGCGGGGGCCGGGGAGAGACCCAGTACTTC	CASFSGGRGETQYF
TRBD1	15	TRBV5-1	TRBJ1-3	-	TGCGCCAGCAGCTTGGACAGGGGGTCTGGAAACACCATATATTTT	CASSLDRGSGNTIYF
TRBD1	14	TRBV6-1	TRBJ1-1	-	TGTGCCAGCAAACTTCGGACAGGGAACACTGAAGCTTTCTTT	CASKLRTGNTEAFF
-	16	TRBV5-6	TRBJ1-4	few	TGTGCCAGCAGCTTGGTCTCTTCAGGGGCTAATGAAAAACTGTTTTTT	CASSLVSSGANEKLFF